This TCR beta chain was retrieved from a study of blood T cell repertoires in COVID-19. For the study at large: Samples of COVID-19 (acute and convalescent) were obtained from the United States, Italy and Spain. In each case, the material was cDNA or gDNA derived from T cells, B-cell-depleted T cells, or PBMCs.

Authors' methods: Reference gene primer amplification in the assay estimated nucleated cell counts. TCRdb's copy holds only in-frame clones and misses some; the assay was immunoSEQ multiplex PCR. The V and J calls and the clone size are those of that table, but D and trimming were determined from the DNA. The table lists about 45,000 clones, roughly four fifths of them singletons, with over 13% in the top ten. This CDR3 has 12 residues. Trimming removed 5 bases from V and 13 bases from J; junction bases left unmatched: 8. The sequencing input was peripheral blood. The J gene is TRBJ2-4, the V gene TRBV12-3 or TRBV12-4; the match to TRBD2 covers 7 bases. The sequence was obtained from a human donor in a cohort sampled during active COVID-19. The CDR3: CASSPGTTTQYF. CDR3 nucleotides: TGTGCCAGCAGTCCCGGGACTACTACACAGTACTTC.